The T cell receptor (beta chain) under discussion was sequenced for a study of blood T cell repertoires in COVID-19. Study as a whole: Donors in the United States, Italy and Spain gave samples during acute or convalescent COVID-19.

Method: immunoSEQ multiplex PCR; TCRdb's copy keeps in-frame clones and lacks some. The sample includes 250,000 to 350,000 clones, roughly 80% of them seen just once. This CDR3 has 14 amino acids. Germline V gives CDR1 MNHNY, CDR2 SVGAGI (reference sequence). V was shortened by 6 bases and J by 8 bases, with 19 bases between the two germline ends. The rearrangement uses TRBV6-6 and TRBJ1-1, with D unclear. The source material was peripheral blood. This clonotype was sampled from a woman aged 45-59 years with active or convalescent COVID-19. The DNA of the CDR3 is TGTGCCAGCAGCCTCGGACGGGATGGGCGCGAAGCTTTCTTT. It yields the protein CASSLGRDGREAFF.